This T cell receptor (beta chain) stems from a study of blood T cell repertoires in COVID-19. Overall study context: Samples of COVID-19 (acute and convalescent) were obtained from the United States, Italy and Spain. PBMCs, B-cell-depleted T cells, or T cells provided the cDNA or gDNA that made up the material.

Original processing methods: Cell counts per sample came from amplifying reference gene primers. Assay used: immunoSEQ multiplex PCR; TCRdb lists only in-frame clones, some missing. Clone size and the V and J calls come from that table; the DNA yielded D and trimming. The data contain some 250,000 clones, approximately 82% of them singletons. This CDR3 comprises 14 residues. V lost 8 bases and J lost 1, with 15 bases in between. Per the germline V gene, CDR1 is SNHLY and CDR2 is FYNNEI. The sequenced sample consisted of peripheral blood. The chain carries TRBV2 and TRBJ2-7, with D maybe TRBD2 (6 bases). The TCR originated in an elderly man with acute or convalescent COVID-19. CDR3 nucleotide sequence: TGTGCCAGCTACCGGGACTCACAATCCTACGAGCAGTACTTC. Its protein product is CASYRDSQSYEQYF.